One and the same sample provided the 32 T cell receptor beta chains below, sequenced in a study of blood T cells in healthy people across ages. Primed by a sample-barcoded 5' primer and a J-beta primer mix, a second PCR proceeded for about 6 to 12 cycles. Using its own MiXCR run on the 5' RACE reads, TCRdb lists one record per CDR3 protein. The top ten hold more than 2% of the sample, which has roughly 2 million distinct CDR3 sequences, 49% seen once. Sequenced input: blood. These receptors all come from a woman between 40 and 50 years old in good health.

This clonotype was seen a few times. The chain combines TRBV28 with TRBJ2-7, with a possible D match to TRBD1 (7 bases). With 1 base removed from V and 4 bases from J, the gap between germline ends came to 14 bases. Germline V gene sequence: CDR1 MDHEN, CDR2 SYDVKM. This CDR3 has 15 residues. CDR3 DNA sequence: TGTGCCAGCAGTTTATCCCCCAGGGGGAGGTACGAGCAGTACTTC. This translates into CASSLSPRGRYEQYF.

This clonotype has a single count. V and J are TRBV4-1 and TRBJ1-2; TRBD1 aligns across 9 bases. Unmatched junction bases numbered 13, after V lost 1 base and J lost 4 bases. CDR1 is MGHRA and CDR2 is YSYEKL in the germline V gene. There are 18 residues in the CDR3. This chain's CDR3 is CASSQGLTGQGGAYGYTF. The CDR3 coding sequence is TGCGCCAGCAGCCAAGGTCTTACGGGACAGGGTGGGGCCTATGGCTACACCTTC.

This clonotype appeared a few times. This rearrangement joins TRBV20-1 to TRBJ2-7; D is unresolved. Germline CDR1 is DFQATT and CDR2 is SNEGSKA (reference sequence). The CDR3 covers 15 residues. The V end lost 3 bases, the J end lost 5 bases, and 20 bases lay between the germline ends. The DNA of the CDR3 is TGCAGTGCTAGCGCGTCGCCCTTTGTCCTACACGAGCAGTACTTC. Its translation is CSASASPFVLHEQYF.

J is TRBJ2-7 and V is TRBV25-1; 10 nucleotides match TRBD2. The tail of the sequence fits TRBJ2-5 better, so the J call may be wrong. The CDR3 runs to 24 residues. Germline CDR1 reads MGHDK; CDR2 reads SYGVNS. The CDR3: CASSEYKNPKRPGLAKEEQETQYF. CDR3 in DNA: TGTGCCAGCAGTGAATATAAGAACCCCAAGAGGCCGGGACTAGCGAAAGAGGAGCAAGAGACCCAGTACTTC.

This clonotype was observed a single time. CDR3 DNA sequence: TGTGCCAGCAGTTACTCGGGTTCGGGTGAAGCTTTCTTT. The encoded protein is CASSYSGSGEAFF. The chain recombines TRBV6-2 or TRBV6-3 with TRBJ1-1; D ambiguous. This CDR3 region has 13 residues. V dropped 0 bases and J dropped 7 bases, with 9 bases sitting between them. The V gene's germline CDR1 is MNHEY and CDR2 SVGEGT.

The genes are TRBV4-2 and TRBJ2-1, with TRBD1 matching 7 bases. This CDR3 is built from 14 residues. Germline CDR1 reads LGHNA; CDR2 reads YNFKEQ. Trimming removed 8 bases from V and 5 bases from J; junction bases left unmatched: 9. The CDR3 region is CASGSGTAHNEQFF. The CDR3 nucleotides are TGTGCCAGCGGGTCCGGGACAGCTCACAATGAGCAGTTCTTC.

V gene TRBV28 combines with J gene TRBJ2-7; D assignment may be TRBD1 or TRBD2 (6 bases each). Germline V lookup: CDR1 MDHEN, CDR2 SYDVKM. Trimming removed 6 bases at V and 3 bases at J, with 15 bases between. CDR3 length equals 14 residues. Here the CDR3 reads CASRGGHLYYEQYF. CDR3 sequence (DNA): TGTGCCAGCAGAGGGGGGCATCTGTACTACGAGCAGTACTTC.

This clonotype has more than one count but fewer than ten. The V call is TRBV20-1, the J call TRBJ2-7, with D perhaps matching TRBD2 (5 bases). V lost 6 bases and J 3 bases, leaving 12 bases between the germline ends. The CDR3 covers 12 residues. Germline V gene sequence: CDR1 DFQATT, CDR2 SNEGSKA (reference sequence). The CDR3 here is CSAPGKSYEQYF. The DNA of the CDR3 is TGCAGTGCCCCCGGGAAGAGCTACGAGCAGTACTTC.

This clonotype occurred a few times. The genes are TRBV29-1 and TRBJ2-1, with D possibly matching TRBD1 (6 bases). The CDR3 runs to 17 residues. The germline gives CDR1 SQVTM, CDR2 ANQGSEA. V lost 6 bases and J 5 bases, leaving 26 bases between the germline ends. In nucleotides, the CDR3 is TGCAGCGTCGTTTTGTCCAGGGGCCCACTTAATAACAATGAGCAGTTCTTC. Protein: CSVVLSRGPLNNNEQFF.

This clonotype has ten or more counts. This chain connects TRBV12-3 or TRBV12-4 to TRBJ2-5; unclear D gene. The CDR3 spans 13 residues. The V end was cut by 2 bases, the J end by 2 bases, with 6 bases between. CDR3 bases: TGTGCCAGCAGTTTAATAGATCAAGAGACCCAGTACTTC. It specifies CASSLIDQETQYF.

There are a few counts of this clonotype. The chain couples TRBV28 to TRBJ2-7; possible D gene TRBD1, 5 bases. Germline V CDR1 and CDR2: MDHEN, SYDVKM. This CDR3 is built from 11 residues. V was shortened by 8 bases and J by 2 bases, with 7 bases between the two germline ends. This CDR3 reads CASAGTYEQYF. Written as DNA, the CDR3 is TGTGCCAGCGCAGGGACCTACGAGCAGTACTTC.

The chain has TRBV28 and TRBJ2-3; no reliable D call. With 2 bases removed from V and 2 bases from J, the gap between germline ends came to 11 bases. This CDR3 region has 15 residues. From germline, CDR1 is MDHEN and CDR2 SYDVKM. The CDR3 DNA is TGTGCCAGCAGTTTAAGTGCCCAACCCACAGATACGCAGTATTTT. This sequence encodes CASSLSAQPTDTQYF.

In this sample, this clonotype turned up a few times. CDR3 sequence (DNA): TGCAGTGCTAGAGCGGGGGTGGGAAAGACCCAGTACTTC. It translates to CSARAGVGKTQYF. The chain employs TRBV20-1 and TRBJ2-5, with D tentatively TRBD2 (6 bases). This CDR3 spans 13 amino acids. Germline V gives CDR1 DFQATT, CDR2 SNEGSKA (reference sequence). V shed 1 base and J shed 6 bases, with 12 bases lying between them.

DNA for the CDR3: TGCAGTGCTAGAGAATCCCCTGTAGCCTACAATGAGCAGTTCTTC. It codes for CSARESPVAYNEQFF. V is TRBV20-1 and J is TRBJ2-1; D gene uncertain. CDR3 length equals 15 residues. Germline V CDR1 and CDR2: DFQATT, SNEGSKA (reference sequence). Trimming stripped 0 bases from V and 2 bases from J, with 11 bases between.

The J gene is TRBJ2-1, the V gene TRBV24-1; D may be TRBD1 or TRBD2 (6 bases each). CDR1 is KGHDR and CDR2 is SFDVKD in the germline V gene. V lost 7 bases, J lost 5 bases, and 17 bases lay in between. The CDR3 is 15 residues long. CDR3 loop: CATSRPGATNNEQFF. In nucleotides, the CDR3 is TGTGCCACCAGCCGTCCGGGGGCAACCAACAATGAGCAGTTCTTC.

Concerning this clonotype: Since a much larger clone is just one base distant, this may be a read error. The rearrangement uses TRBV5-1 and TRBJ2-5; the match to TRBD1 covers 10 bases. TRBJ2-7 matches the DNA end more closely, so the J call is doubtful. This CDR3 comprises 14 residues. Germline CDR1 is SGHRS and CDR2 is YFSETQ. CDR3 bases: TGCGCCAGCAGCTTGGTAGGGACAGGGGCCGAGCAGTACTTC. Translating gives CASSLVGTGAEQYF.

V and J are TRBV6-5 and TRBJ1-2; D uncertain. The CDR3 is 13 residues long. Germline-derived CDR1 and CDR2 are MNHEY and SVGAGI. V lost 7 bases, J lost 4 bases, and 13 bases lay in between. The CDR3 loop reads CASMGVWGYGYTF. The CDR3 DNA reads TGTGCCAGCATGGGCGTTTGGGGCTATGGCTACACCTTC.

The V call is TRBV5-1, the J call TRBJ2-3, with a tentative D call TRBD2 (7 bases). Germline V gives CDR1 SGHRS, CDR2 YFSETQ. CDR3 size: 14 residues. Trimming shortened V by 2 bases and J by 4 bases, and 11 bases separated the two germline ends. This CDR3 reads CASSFRGASDTQYF. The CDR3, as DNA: TGCGCCAGCAGCTTTCGGGGGGCTTCAGATACGCAGTATTTT.

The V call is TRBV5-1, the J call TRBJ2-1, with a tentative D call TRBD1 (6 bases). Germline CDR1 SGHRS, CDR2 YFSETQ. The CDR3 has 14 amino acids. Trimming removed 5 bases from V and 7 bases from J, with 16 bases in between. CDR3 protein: CASSLQGVRNEQFF. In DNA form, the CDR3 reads TGCGCCAGCAGTCTACAGGGAGTAAGGAATGAGCAGTTCTTC.

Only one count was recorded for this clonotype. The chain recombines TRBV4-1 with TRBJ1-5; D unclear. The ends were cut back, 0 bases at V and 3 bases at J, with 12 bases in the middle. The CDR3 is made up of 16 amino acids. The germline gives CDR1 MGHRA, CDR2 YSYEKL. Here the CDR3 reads CASSQESVGINQPQHF. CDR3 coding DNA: TGCGCCAGCAGCCAAGAATCTGTGGGGATCAATCAGCCCCAGCATTTT.

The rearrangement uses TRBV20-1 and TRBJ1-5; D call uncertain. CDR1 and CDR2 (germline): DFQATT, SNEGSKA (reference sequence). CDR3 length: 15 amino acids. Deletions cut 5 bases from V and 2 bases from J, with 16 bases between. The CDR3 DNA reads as TGCAGTGCTTCACAGTTAGCGGGAGGCAATCAGCCCCAGCATTTT. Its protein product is CSASQLAGGNQPQHF.

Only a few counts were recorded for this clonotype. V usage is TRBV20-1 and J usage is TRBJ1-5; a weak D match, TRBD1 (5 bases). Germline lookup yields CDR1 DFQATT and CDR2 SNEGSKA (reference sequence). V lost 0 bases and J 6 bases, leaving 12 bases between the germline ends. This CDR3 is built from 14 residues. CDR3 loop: CSAREFRGGQPQHF. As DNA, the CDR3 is TGCAGTGCTAGAGAATTTAGGGGCGGTCAGCCCCAGCATTTT.

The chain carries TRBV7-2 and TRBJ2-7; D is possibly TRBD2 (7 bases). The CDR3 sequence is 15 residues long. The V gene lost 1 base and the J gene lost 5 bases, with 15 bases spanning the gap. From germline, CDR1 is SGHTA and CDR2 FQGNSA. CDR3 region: CASSLVGGGGHEQYF. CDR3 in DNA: TGTGCCAGCAGCTTAGTCGGAGGCGGGGGCCACGAGCAGTACTTC.

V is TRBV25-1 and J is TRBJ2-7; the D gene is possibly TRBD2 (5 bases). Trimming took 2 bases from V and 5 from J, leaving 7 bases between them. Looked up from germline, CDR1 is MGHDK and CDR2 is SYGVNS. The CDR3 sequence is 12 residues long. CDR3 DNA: TGTGCCAGCAGTGAAAGGGAGAACGAGCAGTACTTC. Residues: CASSERENEQYF.

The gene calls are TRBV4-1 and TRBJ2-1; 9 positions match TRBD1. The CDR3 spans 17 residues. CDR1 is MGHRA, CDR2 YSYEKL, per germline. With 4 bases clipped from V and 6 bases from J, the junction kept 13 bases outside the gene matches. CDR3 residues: CASSRIPGQGWSNEQFF. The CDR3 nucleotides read TGCGCCAGCAGCCGCATCCCGGGACAGGGTTGGTCCAATGAGCAGTTCTTC.

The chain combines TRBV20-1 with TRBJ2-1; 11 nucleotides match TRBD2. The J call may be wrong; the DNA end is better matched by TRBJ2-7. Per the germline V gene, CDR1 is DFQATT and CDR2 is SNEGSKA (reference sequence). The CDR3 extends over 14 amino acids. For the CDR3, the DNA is TGCAGTGCTACTCCTAGCGGGGGGTACAATGAGCAGTACTTC. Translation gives CSATPSGGYNEQYF.

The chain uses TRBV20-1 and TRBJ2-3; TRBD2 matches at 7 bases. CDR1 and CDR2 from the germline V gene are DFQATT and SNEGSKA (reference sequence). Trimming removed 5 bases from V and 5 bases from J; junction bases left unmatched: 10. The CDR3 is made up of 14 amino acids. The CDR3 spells CSAYLSGTGDTQYF. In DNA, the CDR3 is TGCAGTGCTTATTTAAGCGGGACTGGAGATACGCAGTATTTT.

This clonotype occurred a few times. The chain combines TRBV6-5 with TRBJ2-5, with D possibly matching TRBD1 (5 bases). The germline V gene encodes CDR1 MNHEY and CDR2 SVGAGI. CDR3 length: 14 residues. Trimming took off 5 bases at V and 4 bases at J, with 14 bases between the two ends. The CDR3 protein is CASSRQGTRETQYF. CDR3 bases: TGTGCCAGCAGTCGCCAGGGTACTCGAGAGACCCAGTACTTC.

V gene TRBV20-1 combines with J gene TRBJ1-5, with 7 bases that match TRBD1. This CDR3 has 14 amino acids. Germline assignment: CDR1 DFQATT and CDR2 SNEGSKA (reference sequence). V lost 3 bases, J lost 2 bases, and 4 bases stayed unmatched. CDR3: CSARVQGGNQPQHF. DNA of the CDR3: TGCAGTGCTAGGGTGCAGGGGGGCAATCAGCCCCAGCATTTT.

CDR3 DNA: TGCAGTGCTAGCGAAGGGACAGTCATGAACACTGAAGCTTTCTTT. Its translation: CSASEGTVMNTEAFF. This rearrangement joins TRBV20-1 to TRBJ1-1; 7 nucleotides line up with TRBD1. This CDR3 has 15 amino acids. Germline assignment: CDR1 DFQATT and CDR2 SNEGSKA (reference sequence). J was trimmed by 0 bases and V by 3 bases; bases with no gene match: 7.

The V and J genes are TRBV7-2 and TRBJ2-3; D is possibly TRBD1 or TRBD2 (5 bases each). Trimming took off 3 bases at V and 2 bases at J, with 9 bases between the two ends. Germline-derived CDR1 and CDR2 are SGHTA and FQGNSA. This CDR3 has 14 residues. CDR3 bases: TGTGCCAGCAGCTTCTCCGGGACCACAGATACGCAGTATTTT. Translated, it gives CASSFSGTTDTQYF.

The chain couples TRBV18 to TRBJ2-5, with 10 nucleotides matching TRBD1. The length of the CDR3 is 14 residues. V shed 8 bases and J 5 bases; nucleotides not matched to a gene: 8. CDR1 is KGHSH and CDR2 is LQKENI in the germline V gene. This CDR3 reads CASRTGTGAETQYF. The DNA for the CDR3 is TGTGCCAGCCGGACCGGGACAGGGGCGGAGACCCAGTACTTC.